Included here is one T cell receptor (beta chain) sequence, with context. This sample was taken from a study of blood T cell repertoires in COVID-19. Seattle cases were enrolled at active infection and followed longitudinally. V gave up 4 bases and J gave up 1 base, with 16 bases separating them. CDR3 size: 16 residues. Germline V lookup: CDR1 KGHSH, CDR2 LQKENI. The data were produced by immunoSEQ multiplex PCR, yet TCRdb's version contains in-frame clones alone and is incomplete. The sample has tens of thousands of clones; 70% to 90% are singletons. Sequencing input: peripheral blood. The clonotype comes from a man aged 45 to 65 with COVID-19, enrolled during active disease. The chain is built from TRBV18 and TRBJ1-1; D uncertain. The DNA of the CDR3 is TGTGCCAGCTCACGTTTCGGGGTTCAGTCGAACACTGAAGCTTTCTTT. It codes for CASSRFGVQSNTEAFF.